What follows are 7 T cell receptor beta chains derived from one specimen sequenced in a study of CD8 T cells in ankylosing spondylitis. Overall study results and limits: Seven to nine highly homologous variants made up a TCR beta motif, and this motif appeared characteristic of ankylosing spondylitis blood.

Antigens of these TCRs are unknown. TCRdb itself ran the 5' RACE reads through MiXCR, one entry per CDR3 protein. Of some 450,000 distinct CDR3 sequences in the sample, 17% were seen once. Input material: blood, either unsorted or a sorted T cell fraction (not recorded which). The receptors come from a male donor with ankylosing spondylitis.

V is TRBV20-1 and J is TRBJ2-1; 7 bases match TRBD2. V dropped 6 bases and J dropped 8; count of bases not matched to a gene: 19. From germline, CDR1 is DFQATT and CDR2 SNEGSKA (reference sequence). This CDR3 has 16 residues. The CDR3: CSAPPRTSLIRHEQFF. The DNA of the CDR3 is TGCAGTGCCCCCCCCCGGACTAGTTTGATTCGCCATGAGCAGTTCTTC.

This clonotype has only a few counts. V and J are TRBV5-1 and TRBJ1-1; D might be TRBD1 (5 bases). With 0 bases removed from V and 3 bases from J, the gap between germline ends came to 15 bases. This CDR3 region has 16 residues. Germline CDR1 reads SGHRS; CDR2 reads YFSETQ. CDR3 amino acids: CASSLGSSGLDTEAFF. DNA for the CDR3: TGCGCCAGCAGCTTGGGCTCCTCAGGGTTGGACACTGAAGCTTTCTTT.

This clonotype was found a few times. J is TRBJ1-1 and V is TRBV20-1; TRBD1 aligns across 7 bases. J lost 0 bases, V lost 6 bases, and 13 bases had no gene match. Germline V gene sequence: CDR1 DFQATT, CDR2 SNEGSKA (reference sequence). The CDR3 contains 16 residues. The DNA of the CDR3 is TGCAGTGCCCTTAAACCGGGACAGACAATGAACACTGAAGCTTTCTTT. As protein: CSALKPGQTMNTEAFF.

There are a few counts of this clonotype. The chain links TRBV6-5 to TRBJ2-1; 7 bases map to TRBD2. Germline V gene data show CDR1 as MNHEY and CDR2 as SVGAGI. V trimming: 0 bases; J trimming: 5 bases; junction bases outside the gene matches: 4. This CDR3 has 15 amino acids. CDR3 nucleotides: TGTGCCAGCAGTTACTCCGCTAGCGGAAACAATGAGCAGTTCTTC. Translation gives CASSYSASGNNEQFF.

The chain couples TRBV5-6 to TRBJ1-2; TRBD1 agrees at 9 bases. J gave up 5 bases and V 3 bases, and 14 bases lay outside the gene matches. CDR1 SGHDT and CDR2 YYEEEE come from the germline V gene. This CDR3 has 17 amino acids. The CDR3 reads CASSSLDRGRSVYGYTF. CDR3 coding DNA: TGTGCCAGCAGCTCTTTGGACAGGGGCCGGTCGGTTTATGGCTACACCTTC.

CDR3 in DNA: TGCGCCAGCAGCCAAATTCCTGGGACAGTCTATGGCTACACCTTC. Translation: CASSQIPGTVYGYTF. V and J are TRBV4-3 and TRBJ1-2; 7 positions match TRBD1. The trim removed 2 bases at V and 4 bases at J, leaving 7 bases unmatched. Germline CDR1 reads LGHNA; CDR2 reads YSLEER. The CDR3 extends over 15 amino acids.

The rearrangement links TRBV25-1 to TRBJ2-3; D unresolved. The CDR3 covers 12 residues. Between the trimmed V and J ends, which lost 5 bases and 2 bases, there was a span of 5 bases. Germline V lookup: CDR1 MGHDK, CDR2 SYGVNS. The CDR3 here is CASSSHTDTQYF. The CDR3 bases are TGTGCCAGCAGTTCTCACACAGATACGCAGTATTTT.